The sequence of this T cell receptor (beta chain) was determined in a study of cytomegalovirus exposure and HLA in healthy donors. Study summary: The roughly 120 million unique TCR beta sequences, from around 200 million T cells, were found by an earlier analysis.

The study, taken as a whole, reports: The records held CMV serostatus as the only immune exposure information.

Unrecorded immune exposure was likely among donors, who were nominally healthy when sampled. A note on this clone: Its antigen remains unknown.

In the PCR, 60 Vbeta and 13 Jbeta primers were used. Repertoires were generated with immunoSEQ multiplex PCR, while TCRdb's copy carries only in-frame clones and drops some. The sample has under 200,000 clones, roughly 79% seen once. This CDR3 contains 15 residues. The germline gives CDR1 LGHNT, CDR2 FRNRAP. Unmatched junction bases numbered 7, after V lost 6 bases and J lost 5 bases. The receptor's source is a male donor in good health and CMV-seropositive. The chain links TRBV12-5 to TRBJ2-5, with 12 bases aligning to TRBD1. The sequenced sample was PBMCs. The CDR3 coding sequence is TGTGCTAGTGGGTGGGACAGGGGGCGTTGGGAGACCCAGTACTTC. Protein sequence: CASGWDRGRWETQYF.